These T cell receptor beta chains were read from a single sample in a study of blood T cell repertoires in COVID-19. The repertoire was sequenced with immunoSEQ multiplex PCR; TCRdb's copy has only in-frame clones and lacks some. The top ten clones hold approximately 12% of a sample with around 97,000 clones, about four fifths of them seen once. The sample consisted of peripheral blood. These TCRs come from a human donor in a cohort sampled during active COVID-19. The CDR3 runs from the conserved cysteine through the conserved F or W. Fields, in order: J gene, V gene, D gene, clone size, CDR3 protein, CDR3 DNA. D genes are given only for firm matches. Size is stated for part of the rows, as once, few or many counts, or as a class when the clone is expanded.

TRBJ1-2 TRBV18 NA NA CASSHDRRRGYTF TGTGCCAGCTCACATGACAGGAGGAGGGGCTACACCTTC
TRBJ2-3 TRBV30 TRBD2 once CAWSPRVAGGTDTQYF TGTGCCTGGAGTCCCAGGGTAGCGGGGGGCACAGATACGCAGTATTTT
TRBJ2-7 TRBV6-6 NA NA CASSPRQVSYEQYF TGTGCCAGCAGTCCCCGCCAGGTTTCCTACGAGCAGTACTTC
TRBJ1-3 TRBV7-9 NA NA CASSLGGDRLGNTIYF TGTGCCAGCAGCTTAGGGGGCGACAGGCTGGGAAACACCATATATTTT
TRBJ2-2 TRBV4-2 TRBD1 NA CASSRAGQGVGELFF TGTGCCAGCAGCCGAGCGGGACAGGGGGTCGGGGAGCTGTTTTTT
TRBJ2-3 TRBV5-1 TRBD1 NA CASSPGQGTDTQYF TGCGCCAGCAGCCCGGGACAGGGGACAGATACGCAGTATTTT
TRBJ1-2 TRBV6-6 TRBD1 NA CASSYRQGADGYTF TGTGCCAGCAGTTACCGGCAGGGGGCGGATGGCTACACCTTC
TRBJ1-1 TRBV3-1/TRBV3-2 TRBD1 once CASRQGDSGEAFF TGTGCCAGCAGACAGGGGGACTCTGGTGAAGCTTTCTTT
TRBJ2-5 TRBV6-5 TRBD2 few CASSKRLAGEETQYF TGTGCCAGCAGTAAAAGACTAGCGGGGGAAGAGACCCAGTACTTC
TRBJ2-1 TRBV28 NA NA CASSLWDLYNEQFF TGTGCCAGCAGTTTATGGGACTTGTACAATGAGCAGTTCTTC
TRBJ1-2 TRBV7-9 NA NA CASSLDSRRGDGYTF TGTGCCAGCAGCTTAGATTCCCGGCGGGGAGATGGCTACACCTTC
TRBJ2-7 TRBV9 NA NA CASSASMEVEQYF TGTGCCAGCAGCGCGTCCATGGAGGTCGAGCAGTACTTC
TRBJ1-2 TRBV30 NA NA CAWDRGGGINGYTF TGTGCCTGGGATCGGGGGGGAGGGATCAATGGCTACACCTTC
TRBJ1-3 TRBV7-3 TRBD1 NA CASSHRSGQGARGNTIYF TGTGCCAGCAGCCATAGGTCCGGACAGGGGGCGAGGGGAAACACCATATATTTT
TRBJ2-5 TRBV19 TRBD2 NA CAGSSLAECKETQYF TGTGCCGGCTCGTCACTAGCGGAATGTAAAGAGACCCAGTACTTC
TRBJ1-4 TRBV30 NA NA CAGERGNEKLFF TGTGCCGGGGAGCGGGGGAATGAAAAACTGTTTTTT
TRBJ1-1 TRBV14 NA NA CASSQRWGREAFF TGTGCCAGCAGCCAGAGGTGGGGGAGGGAGGCTTTCTTT